This T cell receptor (beta chain) was sequenced for a study of siplizumab effects on memory and regulatory T cells. The overall study: Run as pairs, the mixed lymphocyte reactions received siplizumab at 1 ug/mL or no drug. Overall study results and limits: On average, roughly 69% of mappable alloreactive CD4+ clones were Treg-derived under siplizumab, against about 27% in controls. Naive T cells looked more diverse than memory cells and looked like major alloresponse contributors.

Cocultured for around six days at 37°C were the mixed lymphocyte reaction cells. Labelling reagents were assigned as CFSE for responder PBMCs and Violet Dye for stimulator PBMCs, which were mixed 1:1. The V end was cut by 4 bases, the J end by 4 bases, with 13 bases between. The V gene's germline CDR1 is SNHLY and CDR2 FYNNEI. This CDR3 region has 15 residues. Concerning this clone: What it recognizes is unknown.

Data came from immunoSEQ multiplex PCR; TCRdb stores just in-frame clones and leaves some out. The sample contains over 12,000 clones, about 50% of which appear only once. This receptor was taken from a human donor in good health; the cells came from an allogeneic mixed lymphocyte reaction. V is TRBV2 and J is TRBJ1-4; D is ambiguous. Sequencing was carried out using CFSE-low (dividing) CD4+ T cells sorted from an allogeneic mixed lymphocyte reaction. CDR3 loop: CASSVSFRGNEKLFF. CDR3 bases: TGTGCCAGCAGTGTCTCATTCCGGGGTAATGAAAAACTGTTTTTT.